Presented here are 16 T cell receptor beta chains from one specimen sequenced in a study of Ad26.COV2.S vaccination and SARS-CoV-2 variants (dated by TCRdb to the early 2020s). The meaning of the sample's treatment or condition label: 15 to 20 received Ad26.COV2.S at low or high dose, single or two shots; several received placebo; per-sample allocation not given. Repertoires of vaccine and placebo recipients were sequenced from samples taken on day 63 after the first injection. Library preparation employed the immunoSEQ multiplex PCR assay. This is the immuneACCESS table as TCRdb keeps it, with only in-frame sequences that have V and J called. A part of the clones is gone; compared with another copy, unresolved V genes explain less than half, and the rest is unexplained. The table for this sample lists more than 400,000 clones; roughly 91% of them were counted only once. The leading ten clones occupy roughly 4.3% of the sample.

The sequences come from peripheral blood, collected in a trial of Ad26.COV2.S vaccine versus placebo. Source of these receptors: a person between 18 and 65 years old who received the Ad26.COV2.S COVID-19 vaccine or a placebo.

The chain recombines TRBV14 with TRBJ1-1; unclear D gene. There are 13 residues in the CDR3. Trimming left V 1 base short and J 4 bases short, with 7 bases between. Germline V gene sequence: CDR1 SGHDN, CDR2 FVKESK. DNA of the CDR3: TGTGCCAGCAGCCAAGGGATCTCCACTGAAGCTTTCTTT. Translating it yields CASSQGISTEAFF.

The CDR3 DNA reads as TGCGCCAGCAGCTTGGGGACCTTTGCAACTAATGAAAAACTGTTTTTT. Translating it yields CASSLGTFATNEKLFF. The V call is TRBV5-1, the J call TRBJ1-4; D call uncertain. CDR1 and CDR2 from the germline V gene are SGHRS and YFSETQ. This CDR3 contains 16 residues. V was clipped by 0 bases and J by 0 bases, with 9 bases between them. Full variable domain (rest looked up from reference TRBV5-1 and TRBJ1-4): KAGVTQTPRYLIKTRGQQVTLSCSPISGHRSVSWYQQTPGQGLQFLFEYFSETQRNKGNFPGRFSGRQFSNSRSEMNVSTLELGDSALYLCASSLGTFATNEKLFFGSGTQLSVL.

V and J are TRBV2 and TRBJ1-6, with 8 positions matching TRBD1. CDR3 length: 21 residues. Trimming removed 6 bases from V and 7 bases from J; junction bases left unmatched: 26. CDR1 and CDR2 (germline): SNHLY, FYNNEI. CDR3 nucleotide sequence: TGTGCCAGCAGCCAAGTTTCCTGGACAGGGAACCTGATGCGACTGAATTCACCCCTCCACTTT. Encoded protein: CASSQVSWTGNLMRLNSPLHF.

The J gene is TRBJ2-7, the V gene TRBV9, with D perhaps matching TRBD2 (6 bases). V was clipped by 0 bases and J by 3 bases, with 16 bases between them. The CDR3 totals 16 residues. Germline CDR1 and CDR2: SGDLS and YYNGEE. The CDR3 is CASSVASAGNRYEQYF. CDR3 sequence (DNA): TGTGCCAGCAGCGTAGCTTCGGCGGGAAACCGCTACGAGCAGTACTTC. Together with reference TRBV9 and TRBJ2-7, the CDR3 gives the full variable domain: DSGVTQTPKHLITATGQRVTLRCSPRSGDLSVYWYQQSLDQGLQFLIQYYNGEERAKGNILERFSAQQFPDLHSELNLSSLELGDSALYFCASSVASAGNRYEQYFGPGTRLTVT.

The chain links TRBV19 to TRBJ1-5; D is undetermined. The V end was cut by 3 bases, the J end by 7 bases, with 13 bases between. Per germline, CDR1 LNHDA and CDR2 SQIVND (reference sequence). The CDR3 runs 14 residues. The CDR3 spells CASSMSRREQPQHF. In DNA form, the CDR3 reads TGTGCCAGTAGTATGTCTCGAAGGGAACAGCCCCAGCATTTT.

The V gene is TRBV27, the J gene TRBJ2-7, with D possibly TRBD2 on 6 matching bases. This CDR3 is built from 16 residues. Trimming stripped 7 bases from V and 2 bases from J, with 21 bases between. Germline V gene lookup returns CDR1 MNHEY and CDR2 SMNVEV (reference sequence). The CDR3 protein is CASTPGVAELPYEQYF. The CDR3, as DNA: TGTGCCAGCACCCCGGGGGTAGCGGAACTTCCCTACGAGCAGTACTTC.

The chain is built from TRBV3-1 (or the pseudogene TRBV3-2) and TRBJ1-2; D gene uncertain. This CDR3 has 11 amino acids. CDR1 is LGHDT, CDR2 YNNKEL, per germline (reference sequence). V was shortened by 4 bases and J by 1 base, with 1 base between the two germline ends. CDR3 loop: CASSLNYGYTF. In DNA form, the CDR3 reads TGTGCCAGCAGCCTTAACTATGGCTACACCTTC.

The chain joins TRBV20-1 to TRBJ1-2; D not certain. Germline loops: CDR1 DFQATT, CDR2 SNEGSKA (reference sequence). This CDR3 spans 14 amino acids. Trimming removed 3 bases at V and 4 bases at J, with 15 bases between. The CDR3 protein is CSASGAIKPYGYTF. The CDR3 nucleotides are TGCAGTGCTAGTGGAGCAATCAAGCCCTATGGCTACACCTTC.

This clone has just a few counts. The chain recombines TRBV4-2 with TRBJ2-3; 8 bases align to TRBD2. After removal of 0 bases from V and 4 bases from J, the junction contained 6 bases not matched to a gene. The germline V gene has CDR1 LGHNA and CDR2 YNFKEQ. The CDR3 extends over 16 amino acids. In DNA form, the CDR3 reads TGTGCCAGCAGCCAAGATAGTTCGGGAGGGCCAGATACGCAGTATTTT. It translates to CASSQDSSGGPDTQYF.

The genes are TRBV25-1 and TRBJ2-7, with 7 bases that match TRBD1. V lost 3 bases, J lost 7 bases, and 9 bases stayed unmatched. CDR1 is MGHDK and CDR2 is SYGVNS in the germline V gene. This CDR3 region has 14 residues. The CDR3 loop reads CASSEPGGLEEQYF. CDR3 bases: TGTGCCAGCAGTGAGCCAGGGGGTTTGGAGGAGCAGTACTTC.

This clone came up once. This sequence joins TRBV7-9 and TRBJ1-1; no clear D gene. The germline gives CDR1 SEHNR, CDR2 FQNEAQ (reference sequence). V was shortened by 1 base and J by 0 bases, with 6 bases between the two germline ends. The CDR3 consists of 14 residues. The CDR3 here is CASSLGAVNTEAFF. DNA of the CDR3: TGTGCCAGCAGCTTAGGGGCGGTGAACACTGAAGCTTTCTTT.

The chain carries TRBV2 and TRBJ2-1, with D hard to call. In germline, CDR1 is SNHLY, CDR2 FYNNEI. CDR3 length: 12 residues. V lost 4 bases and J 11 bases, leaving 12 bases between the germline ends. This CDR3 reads CASSVEIRKQFF. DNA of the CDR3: TGTGCCAGCAGTGTCGAGATACGGAAGCAGTTCTTC.

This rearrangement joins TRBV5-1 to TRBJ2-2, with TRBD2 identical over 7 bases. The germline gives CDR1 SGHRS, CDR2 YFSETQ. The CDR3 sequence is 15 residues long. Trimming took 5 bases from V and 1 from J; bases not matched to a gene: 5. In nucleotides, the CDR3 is TGCGCCAGCAGTCGCAGCGGGGTGAACACCGGGGAGCTGTTTTTT. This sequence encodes CASSRSGVNTGELFF.

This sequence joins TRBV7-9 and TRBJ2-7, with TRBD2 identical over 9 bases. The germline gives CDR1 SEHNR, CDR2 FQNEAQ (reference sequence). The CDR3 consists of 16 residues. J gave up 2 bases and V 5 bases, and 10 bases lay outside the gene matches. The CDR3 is CASSSLAAGGPYEQYF. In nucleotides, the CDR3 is TGTGCCAGCAGCAGCCTAGCGGCGGGAGGGCCCTACGAGCAGTACTTC.

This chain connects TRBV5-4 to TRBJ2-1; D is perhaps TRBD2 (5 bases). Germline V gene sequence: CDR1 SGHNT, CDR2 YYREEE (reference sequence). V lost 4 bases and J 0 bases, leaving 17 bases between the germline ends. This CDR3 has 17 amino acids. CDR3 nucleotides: TGTGCCAGCAGCATAGGTGCGGGTGGGAGCTCCTACAATGAGCAGTTCTTC. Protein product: CASSIGAGGSSYNEQFF.

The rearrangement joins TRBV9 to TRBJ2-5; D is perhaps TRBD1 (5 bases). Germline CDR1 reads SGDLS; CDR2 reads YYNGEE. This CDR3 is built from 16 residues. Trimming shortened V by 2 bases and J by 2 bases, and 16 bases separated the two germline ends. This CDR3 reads CASSVSTVVGQETQYF. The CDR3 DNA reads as TGTGCCAGCAGCGTCTCGACAGTTGTGGGGCAAGAGACCCAGTACTTC.